This T cell receptor beta chain was recovered during a study of Ad26.COV2.S vaccination and SARS-CoV-2 variants. Specified treatment: over 15 received Ad26.COV2.S at low or high dose, single or two shots; 5 received placebo; per-sample allocation not given. The study sampled participants on day 63 after the first vaccine or placebo injection. Germline values: CDR1 SEHNR, CDR2 FQNEAQ (reference sequence). The CDR3 extends over 14 amino acids. V shed 1 base and J 4 bases; nucleotides not matched to a gene: 1. The method was immunoSEQ multiplex PCR; TCRdb's version includes in-frame clones alone and lacks a portion of them. The table has about 460,000 clones, about nine tenths seen once.

Here the sequenced sample was peripheral blood, taken in a trial of Ad26.COV2.S vaccine versus placebo. This rearrangement joins TRBV7-9 to TRBJ1-2, with 9 bases aligning to TRBD1. The receptor comes from a person aged 18-65 years who received the Ad26.COV2.S COVID-19 vaccine or a placebo. CDR3 coding DNA: TGTGCCAGCAGCTTAGGGGACAGGGTCTATGGCTACACCTTC. Its translation: CASSLGDRVYGYTF. The full variable domain, its missing parts supplied by reference TRBV7-9 and TRBJ1-2, is DTGVSQNPRHKITKRGQNVTFRCDPISEHNRLYWYRQTLGQGPEFLTYFQNEAQLEKSRLLSDRFSAERPKGSFSTLEIQRTEQGDSAMYLCASSLGDRVYGYTFGSGTRLTVV.